This is a list of T cell receptor beta chains from one sample in a study of OX40 agonist ivuxolimab in advanced cancers. Here immunoSEQ multiplex PCR was the method, and the copy in TCRdb shows in-frame clones only, minus some. The sample holds 60,000 to 80,000 clones; roughly 80% are singletons and the top ten take around 5%. The source was CD4+ or CD8+ T cells sorted from blood, collected in a trial of the OX40 agonist ivuxolimab. The receptors come from an adult with an advanced solid tumor such as melanoma, head and neck, liver or kidney cancer. The CDR3 runs from the conserved cysteine through the conserved F or W. Fields, in order: V gene, D gene, J gene, clone size, CDR3 DNA, CDR3 protein. The D gene is left open where the match is weak. Clone size is given for some rows only: seen once, a few or many times, or a class if the clone is expanded.

TRBV23-1	-	TRBJ1-5	-	TGCGCCAGCAGTCATAGGACAGAGAACAATCAGCCCCAGCATTTT	CASSHRTENNQPQHF
TRBV5-6	-	TRBJ2-3	-	TGTGCCAGCCGATGGGGCACAGATACGCAGTATTTT	CASRWGTDTQYF
TRBV19	TRBD2	TRBJ2-7	-	TGTGCCAGCTCCTCCCTAGCGGGAGCTTACGAGCAGTACTTC	CASSSLAGAYEQYF
TRBV5-6	TRBD1	TRBJ1-1	-	TGTGCCAGCAGCCTTGGGGGACAGCTGAACACTGAAGCTTTCTTT	CASSLGGQLNTEAFF
TRBV6-5	-	TRBJ2-7	-	TGTGCCAGCAGTTACTCCATGGGCGGGGATTCTTACGAGCAGTACTTC	CASSYSMGGDSYEQYF
TRBV4-1	TRBD2	TRBJ2-1	-	TGCGCCAGCAGCCAAGGTGTGGTGAGCGGGAGAAATGAGCAGTTCTTC	CASSQGVVSGRNEQFF
TRBV6-4	-	TRBJ1-1	-	TGTGCCAGCAGTGGCTACGATTCTAAGGGGGACACTGAAGCTTTCTTT	CASSGYDSKGDTEAFF
TRBV7-3	TRBD1	TRBJ1-5	-	TGTGCCAGCAGCCACGGACAGGGCCGCGGGCAGCCCCAGCATTTT	CASSHGQGRGQPQHF
TRBV14	TRBD1	TRBJ2-1	-	TGTGCCAGCAGACAGACAGGGGGCCCCTACAATGAGCAGTTCTTC	CASRQTGGPYNEQFF
TRBV30	-	TRBJ1-2	-	TGTGCCTGGACCACTCCCGGGGGCCTCTATGGCTACACCTTC	CAWTTPGGLYGYTF
TRBV2	-	TRBJ1-1	once	TGTGCCAGCAGTGCACAGGGAAACACTGAAGCTTTCTTT	CASSAQGNTEAFF
TRBV19	TRBD2	TRBJ2-3	-	TGTGCCACCGTAGGGACTACCACAGATACGCAGTATTTT	CATVGTTTDTQYF
TRBV5-4	-	TRBJ2-7	few	TGTGCCAGCAGCCGAAACGGGGACGCCTACGAGCAGTACTTC	CASSRNGDAYEQYF
TRBV11-2	-	TRBJ2-7	few	TGTGCCAGCAGCCAAACTAGTGTCGGCGAGCAGTACTTC	CASSQTSVGEQYF
TRBV7-6	-	TRBJ1-4	few	TGTGCCAGCAGCCCGGGACAAGCCCCGGCGAATGAAAAACTGTTTTTT	CASSPGQAPANEKLFF
TRBV4-3	TRBD1	TRBJ2-3	-	TGCGCCAGCAGCCAAGTCTGGACAGGCACATATACGCAGTATTTT	CASSQVWTGTYTQYF
TRBV7-2	-	TRBJ2-7	-	TGTGCCAGCATCCCGTGGGGGTACGAGCAGTACTTC	CASIPWGYEQYF
TRBV16	TRBD1	TRBJ1-4	-	TGTGCCAGCAGCCTCCAAGGGACAGCCCTTAATGAAAAACTGTTTTTT	CASSLQGTALNEKLFF
TRBV27	-	TRBJ1-1	-	TGTGCCAGCAGTTTTGGCCAGGGCAAGAACACTGAAGCTTTCTTT	CASSFGQGKNTEAFF
TRBV7-2	-	TRBJ2-5	once	TGTGCCAGCAGCTTAAACAGGGAGACCCAGTACTTC	CASSLNRETQYF
TRBV11-3	-	TRBJ1-1	-	TGTGCCAGCAGCTTAGATGGTCCGAACACTGAAGCTTTCTTT	CASSLDGPNTEAFF
TRBV4-2	TRBD1	TRBJ1-4	-	TGTGCCAGCAGCCTCGGAGGACAGGGGTTGATCGGAAAACTGTTTTTT	CASSLGGQGLIGKLFF
TRBV29-1	-	TRBJ2-3	-	TGCAGCGTTTCGGGCCCCGGCACAGATACGCAGTATTTT	CSVSGPGTDTQYF
TRBV7-9	-	TRBJ1-1	-	TGTGCCAGCAGCTTAGAAACGGCAGGGCACACTGAAGCTTTCTTT	CASSLETAGHTEAFF
TRBV19	TRBD2	TRBJ2-5	-	TGTGCCAGTCGTAAGTCGGGACTACTTCAAGAGACCCAGTACTTC	CASRKSGLLQETQYF
TRBV6-1	TRBD1	TRBJ1-1	-	TGTGCCAGCAGCAGGGGACAGACTATGAACACTGAAGCTTTCTTT	CASSRGQTMNTEAFF
TRBV11-1	-	TRBJ2-7	few	TGTGCCAGCAGCGCGGGCTCCTACGAGCAGTACTTC	CASSAGSYEQYF
TRBV6-4	TRBD2	TRBJ2-7	once	TGTGCCAGCAGTCCTGTAGCGGGAGGCTCCTACGAGCAGTACTTC	CASSPVAGGSYEQYF
TRBV15	TRBD1	TRBJ2-7	-	TGTGCCACCAGCACAAGACAGGGTAACCACGAGCAGTACTTC	CATSTRQGNHEQYF
TRBV7-6	-	TRBJ2-5	-	TGTGCCAGCAGCTTAATGTTGGCATCCCAAGAGACCCAGTACTTC	CASSLMLASQETQYF
TRBV29-1	-	TRBJ1-3	-	TGCAGCGTTGAGGGATACTCTGGAAACACCATATATTTT	CSVEGYSGNTIYF
TRBV4-1	-	TRBJ1-1	-	TGCGCCAGCAGCCAAGAAGAGTCAGATTCCGTACGGAACACTGAAGCTTTCTTT	CASSQEESDSVRNTEAFF
TRBV5-1	-	TRBJ1-4	once	TGCGCCAGCAGCTTGGCAGGGTTTTCAGACGAAAAACTGTTTTTT	CASSLAGFSDEKLFF
TRBV9	TRBD1	TRBJ2-7	-	TGTGCCAGCAGCGGACAGGGGACGTATGGGATCGAGCAGTACTTC	CASSGQGTYGIEQYF
TRBV7-9	-	TRBJ2-7	once	TGTGCCAGCAGCTTAAGCGTGGAGCAGTACTTC	CASSLSVEQYF
TRBV5-5	-	TRBJ2-1	-	TGTGCCAGCAGCGGAGGCGGGACTCTGTACAATGAGCAGTTCTTC	CASSGGGTLYNEQFF
TRBV19	-	TRBJ2-7	few	TGTGCCAGTAGTCCCAGGGTGCAGGGATTAAGTTCCTACGAGCAGTACTTC	CASSPRVQGLSSYEQYF
TRBV5-1	-	TRBJ1-2	-	TGCGCCAGCAGCTTGGGAGGGGATGGCTACACCTTC	CASSLGGDGYTF
TRBV5-1	-	TRBJ2-3	-	TGCGCCAGCAGCAGGGACTTCCCTGGCACAGATACGCAGTATTTT	CASSRDFPGTDTQYF
TRBV5-4	-	TRBJ1-2	-	TGTGCCAGCAGACTCACGTCAGACCTTCTAAACTATGGCTACACCTTC	CASRLTSDLLNYGYTF
TRBV7-8	-	TRBJ1-2	-	TGTGCCAGCAGCTTAGAGGGAGGAGGGCACTATGGCTACACCTTC	CASSLEGGGHYGYTF
TRBV6-1	-	TRBJ1-1	-	TGTGCCAGCAGTGACCCCATAACTGGCCCTGAAGCTTTCTTT	CASSDPITGPEAFF
TRBV2	-	TRBJ1-5	-	TGTGCCAGCAGGTCAGAATATAGCAATCAGCCCCAGCATTTT	CASRSEYSNQPQHF
TRBV10-3	-	TRBJ2-7	-	TGTGCCATCAGTGATGAGGGTAAGGGTTCCTACGAGCAGTACTTC	CAISDEGKGSYEQYF
TRBV5-4	-	TRBJ1-1	-	TGTGCCAGCAGTTCGCAGGGGGAAGCTTTCTTT	CASSSQGEAFF
TRBV5-1	TRBD1	TRBJ1-4	-	TGCGCCAGCAGCCTATCCGGGACAGGGGGAATGCTGAATGAAAAACTGTTTTTT	CASSLSGTGGMLNEKLFF